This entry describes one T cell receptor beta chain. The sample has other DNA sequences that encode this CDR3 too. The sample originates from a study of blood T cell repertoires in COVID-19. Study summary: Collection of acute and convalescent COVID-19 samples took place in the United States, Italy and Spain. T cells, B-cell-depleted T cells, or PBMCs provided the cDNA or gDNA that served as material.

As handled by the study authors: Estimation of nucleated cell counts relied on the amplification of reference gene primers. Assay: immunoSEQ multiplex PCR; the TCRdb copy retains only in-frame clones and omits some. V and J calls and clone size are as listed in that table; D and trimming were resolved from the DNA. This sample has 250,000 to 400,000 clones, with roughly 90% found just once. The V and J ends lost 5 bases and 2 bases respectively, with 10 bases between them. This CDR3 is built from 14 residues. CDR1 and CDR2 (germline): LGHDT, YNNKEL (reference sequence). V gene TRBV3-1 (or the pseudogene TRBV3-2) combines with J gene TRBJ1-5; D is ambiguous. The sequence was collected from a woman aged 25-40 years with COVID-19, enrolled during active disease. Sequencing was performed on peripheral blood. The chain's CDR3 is CASSNRGGNQPQHF. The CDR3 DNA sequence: TGTGCCAGCAGCAATCGAGGCGGCAATCAGCCCCAGCATTTT.